The 15 T cell receptor beta chains below were found in one sample sequenced in a study of shared T cell receptors in the human thymus. Sequenced by immunoSEQ multiplex PCR; TCRdb stores in-frame clones only, minus some. Seen here are approximately 760,000 clones, 80% to 90% observed once, and the top ten hold under 0.012%. These data also formed part of another study, on human thymus T cells.

Sequencing was done on a sample of thymocytes. Every receptor here comes from a girl under three years old with a congenital heart defect.

The CDR3 DNA reads as TGTGCCAGCTCACCAAGCGGCAGCCAAGTGAGAGCTTTCTTT. Its protein product is CASSPSGSQVRAFF. The chain has TRBV18 and TRBJ1-1; D remains unclear. Trimming removed 2 bases from V and 10 bases from J, with 17 bases in between. In germline, CDR1 is KGHSH, CDR2 LQKENI. The CDR3 runs 14 residues.

This clone was recorded only once. The rearrangement joins TRBV5-1 to TRBJ1-2; TRBD1 aligns across 7 bases. Germline V gene data show CDR1 as SGHRS and CDR2 as YFSETQ. CDR3 length equals 20 residues. V trimming: 4 bases; J trimming: 4 bases; junction bases outside the gene matches: 25. CDR3 region: CASSPTRQQGMNLRSYGYTF. CDR3 sequence (DNA): TGCGCCAGCAGCCCCACGCGACAACAGGGGATGAACCTAAGATCCTATGGCTACACCTTC.

V usage is TRBV25-1 and J usage is TRBJ1-1; unclear D gene. With 5 bases removed from V and 6 bases from J, the gap between germline ends came to 22 bases. Germline V gene sequence: CDR1 MGHDK, CDR2 SYGVNS. The CDR3 contains 16 residues. CDR3 nucleotides: TGTGCCAGCAGTCCTACCGTCCGGGGTCCCGGCCCTGAAGCTTTCTTT. Translating gives CASSPTVRGPGPEAFF. Combining the CDR3 with reference TRBV25-1 and TRBJ1-1 gives the whole variable domain EADIYQTPRYLVIGTGKKITLECSQTMGHDKMYWYQQDPGMELHLIHYSYGVNSTEKGDLSSESTVSRIRTEHFPLTLESARPSHTSQYLCASSPTVRGPGPEAFFGQGTRLTVV.

The V and J genes are TRBV5-6 and TRBJ1-2; perhaps TRBD1 as D (5 bases). Germline V CDR1 and CDR2: SGHDT, YYEEEE. The CDR3 is 16 amino acids. V lost 0 bases and J 5 bases, leaving 17 bases between the germline ends. This CDR3 reads CASSLGGTPFGYGYTF. The CDR3 DNA reads as TGTGCCAGCAGCTTGGGAGGGACTCCTTTTGGTTATGGCTACACCTTC.

This rearrangement joins TRBV12-1 to TRBJ2-7; the D segment call TRBD1 is taken from the table without a DNA check. TRBV12-1 is reported as a pseudogene. The CDR3 covers 16 residues. The CDR3 nucleotides are TGTGCCAGCAGCACTCACGGACAGGGATCTCTCTGCGAGCAGTACTTC. Protein product: CASSTHGQGSLCEQYF.

The sample holds one count of this clone. The chain recombines TRBV13 with TRBJ2-7, with D unresolved. The CDR3 is 14 amino acids. From germline, CDR1 is PRHDT and CDR2 FYEKMQ (reference sequence). Trimming stripped 5 bases from V and 3 bases from J, with 14 bases between. CDR3 nucleotide sequence: TGTGCCAGCAGCCCAAGGAGAACCCACTACGAGCAGTACTTC. Its translation is CASSPRRTHYEQYF.

A few counts support this clone. This chain uses TRBV14 with TRBJ2-3; weak D call: TRBD2 (7 bases). Trimming took 1 base from V and 5 from J, leaving 22 bases between them. Germline V gene data show CDR1 as SGHDN and CDR2 as FVKESK. The CDR3 is made up of 18 amino acids. The CDR3 reads CASSQGSGGGAMGDTQYF. The CDR3 coding sequence is TGTGCCAGCAGCCAAGGTTCTGGAGGGGGGGCAATGGGAGATACGCAGTATTTT.

This sequence joins TRBV6-5 and TRBJ1-3; D unclear. This CDR3 region has 15 residues. Between the trimmed V and J ends, which lost 2 bases and 2 bases, there was a span of 10 bases. The germline V gene has CDR1 MNHEY and CDR2 SVGAGI. The CDR3 reads CASSYRGATGNTIYF. The CDR3 DNA follows: TGTGCCAGCAGTTACCGGGGTGCCACTGGAAACACCATATATTTT.

The chain employs TRBV28 and TRBJ2-1; tentative D call: TRBD1 (5 bases). Deletions cut 6 bases from V and 5 bases from J, with 14 bases between. This CDR3 comprises 14 residues. The germline CDR1 and CDR2 sequences are MDHEN and SYDVKM. CDR3 coding DNA: TGTGCCAGCAGCGTCCCCGACAGAGACAATGAGCAGTTCTTC. Encoded protein: CASSVPDRDNEQFF. Full variable domain (missing parts from reference TRBV28 and TRBJ2-1): DVKVTQSSRYLVKRTGEKVFLECVQDMDHENMFWYRQDPGLGLRLIYFSYDVKMKEKGDIPEGYSVSREKKERFSLILESASTNQTSMYLCASSVPDRDNEQFFGPGTRLTVL.

This clone was observed once. The junction differs from germline at one of its ends, possibly a read error. The CDR3 sequence: CASSPPGGLLGNEQFF. In DNA, the CDR3 is TGTGCTAGCAGCCCCCCGGGGGGCCTTCTAGGGAATGAGCAGTTCTTC. The chain carries TRBV7-7 and TRBJ2-1; possible D gene TRBD2, 7 bases. CDR1 and CDR2 (germline): SSHAT, FNYEAQ (reference sequence). The CDR3 has 16 residues. Looking up the rest from reference TRBV7-7 and TRBJ2-1 gives the full variable domain: GAGVSQSPRYKVTKRGQDVTLRCDPISSHATLYWYQQALGQGPEFLTYFNYEAQPDKSGLPSDRFSAERPEGSISTLTIQRTEQRDSAMYRCASSPPGGLLGNEQFFGPGTRLTVL.

The V gene is TRBV6-1, the J gene TRBJ1-2, with 9 nucleotides matching TRBD1. Germline V gene lookup returns CDR1 MNHNS and CDR2 SASEGT. CDR3 length equals 15 residues. The V and J ends lost 5 bases and 4 bases, in that order; junction bases with no gene match: 8. Here the CDR3 reads CASSPRTGGGYGYTF. DNA of the CDR3: TGTGCCAGCAGTCCACGTACAGGGGGCGGCTATGGCTACACCTTC.

V usage is TRBV28 and J usage is TRBJ2-5; tentatively, D is TRBD1 (6 bases). V was cut by 5 bases and J by 1 base, with 11 bases left in between. The CDR3 consists of 14 residues. Germline V gives CDR1 MDHEN, CDR2 SYDVKM. The CDR3 DNA is TGTGCCAGCAGTCGACGGGACACCCAAGAGACCCAGTACTTC. Its translation is CASSRRDTQETQYF.

Worth noting for this clone: An end of the junction does not agree with germline; a read error may underlie this. The chain recombines TRBV15 with TRBJ1-2; D is undetermined. The CDR3 length is 16 residues. CDR1 and CDR2 from the germline V gene are LNHNV and YYDKDF (reference sequence). The CDR3 nucleotides read TGTGCCACCAGCAGAGATAGCGCTTCCTCCATCTATGTCTACACCTTC. As protein: CATSRDSASSIYVYTF.

V usage is TRBV13 and J usage is TRBJ2-7; unclear D gene. This CDR3 region has 12 residues. Trimming took off 4 bases at V and 1 base at J, with 5 bases between the two ends. Germline CDR1 reads PRHDT; CDR2 reads FYEKMQ (reference sequence). The CDR3 bases are TGTGCCAGCAGCTCTACGTCCTACGAGCAGTACTTC. This sequence encodes CASSSTSYEQYF.

This chain connects TRBV11-2 to TRBJ1-1, with TRBD1 as a possible D gene (5 bases). The CDR3 loop spans 13 amino acids. The germline V and J ends were trimmed by 4 bases and 4 bases, with 10 bases remaining between them. CDR1 and CDR2 (germline): SGHAT, FQNNGV. This CDR3 reads CASSSQGGTEAFF. The DNA for the CDR3 is TGTGCCAGCAGCTCCCAGGGTGGCACTGAAGCTTTCTTT.